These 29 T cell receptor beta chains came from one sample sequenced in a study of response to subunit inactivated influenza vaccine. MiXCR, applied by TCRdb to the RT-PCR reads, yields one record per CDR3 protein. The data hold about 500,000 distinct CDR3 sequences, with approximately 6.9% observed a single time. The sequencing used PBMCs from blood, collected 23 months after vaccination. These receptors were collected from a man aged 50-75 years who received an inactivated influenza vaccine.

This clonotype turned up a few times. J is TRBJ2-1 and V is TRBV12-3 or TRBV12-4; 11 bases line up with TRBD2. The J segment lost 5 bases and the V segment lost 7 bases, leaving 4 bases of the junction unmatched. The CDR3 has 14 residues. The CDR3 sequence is CASKPSGGNNEQFF. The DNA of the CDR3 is TGTGCCAGCAAACCTAGCGGGGGGAACAATGAGCAGTTCTTC.

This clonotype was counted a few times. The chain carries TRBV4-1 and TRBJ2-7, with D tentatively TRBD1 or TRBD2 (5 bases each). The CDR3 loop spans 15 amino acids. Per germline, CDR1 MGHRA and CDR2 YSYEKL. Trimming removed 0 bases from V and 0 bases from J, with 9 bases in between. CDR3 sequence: CASSQDPGSSYEQYF. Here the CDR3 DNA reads TGCGCCAGCAGCCAAGATCCAGGGAGCTCCTACGAGCAGTACTTC.

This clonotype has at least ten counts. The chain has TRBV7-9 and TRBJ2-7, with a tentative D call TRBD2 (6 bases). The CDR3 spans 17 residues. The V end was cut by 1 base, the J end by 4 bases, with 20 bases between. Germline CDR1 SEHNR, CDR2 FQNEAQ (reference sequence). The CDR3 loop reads CASSLDSDPGAMYEQYF. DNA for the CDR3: TGTGCCAGCAGCTTAGATTCGGATCCGGGAGCTATGTACGAGCAGTACTTC.

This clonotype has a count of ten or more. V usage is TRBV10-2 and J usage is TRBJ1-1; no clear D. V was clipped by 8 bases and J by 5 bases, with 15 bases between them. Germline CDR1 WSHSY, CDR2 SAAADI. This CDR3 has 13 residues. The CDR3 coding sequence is TGCGCCAGCGGGCCCTCCGTGGGGACTGAAGCTTTCTTT. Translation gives CASGPSVGTEAFF.

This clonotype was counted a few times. The CDR3 spells CASNSGFANTGELFF. CDR3 sequence (DNA): TGCGCCAGCAATAGTGGTTTCGCGAACACCGGGGAGCTGTTTTTT. The gene calls are TRBV5-1 and TRBJ2-2, with D hard to call. The V and J ends lost 6 bases and 0 bases respectively, with 12 bases between them. Germline assignment: CDR1 SGHRS and CDR2 YFSETQ. The CDR3 runs to 15 residues.

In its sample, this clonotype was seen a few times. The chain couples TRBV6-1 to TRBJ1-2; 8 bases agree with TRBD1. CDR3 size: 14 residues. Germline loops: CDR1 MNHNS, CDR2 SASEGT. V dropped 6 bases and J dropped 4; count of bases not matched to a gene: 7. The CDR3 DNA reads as TGTGCCAGCAGGGAACAGGGGGAAGTCTATGGCTACACCTTC. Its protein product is CASREQGEVYGYTF.

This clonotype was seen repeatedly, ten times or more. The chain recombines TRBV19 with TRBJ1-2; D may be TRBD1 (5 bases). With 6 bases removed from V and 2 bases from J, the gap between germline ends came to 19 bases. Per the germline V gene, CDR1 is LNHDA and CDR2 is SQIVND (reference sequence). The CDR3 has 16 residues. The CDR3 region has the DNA TGTGCCAGTAGCACGACCCCGGCGGGACGGAACTATGGCTACACCTTC. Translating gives CASSTTPAGRNYGYTF. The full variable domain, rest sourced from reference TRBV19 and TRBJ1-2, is DGGITQSPKYLFRKEGQNVTLSCEQNLNHDAMYWYRQDPGQGLRLIYYSQIVNDFQKGDIAEGYSVSREKKESFPLTVTSAQKNPTAFYLCASSTTPAGRNYGYTFGSGTRLTVV.

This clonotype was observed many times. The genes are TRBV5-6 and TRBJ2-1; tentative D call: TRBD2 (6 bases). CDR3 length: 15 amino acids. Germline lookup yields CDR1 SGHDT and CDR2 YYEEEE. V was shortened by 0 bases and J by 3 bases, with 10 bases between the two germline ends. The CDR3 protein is CASSLVPGDYNEQFF. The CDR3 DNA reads TGTGCCAGCAGCTTGGTTCCGGGGGACTACAATGAGCAGTTCTTC. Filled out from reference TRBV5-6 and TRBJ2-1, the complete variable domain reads DAGVTQSPTHLIKTRGQQVTLRCSPKSGHDTVSWYQQALGQGPQFIFQYYEEEERQRGNFPDRFSGHQFPNYSSELNVNALLLGDSALYLCASSLVPGDYNEQFFGPGTRLTVL.

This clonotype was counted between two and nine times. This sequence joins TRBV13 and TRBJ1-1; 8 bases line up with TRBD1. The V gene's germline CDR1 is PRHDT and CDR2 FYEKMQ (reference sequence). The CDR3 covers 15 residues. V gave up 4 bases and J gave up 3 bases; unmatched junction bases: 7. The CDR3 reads CASSSGLDRDTEAFF. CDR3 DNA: TGTGCCAGCAGCTCCGGCCTGGACAGGGACACTGAAGCTTTCTTT. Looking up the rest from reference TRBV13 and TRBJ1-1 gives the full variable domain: AAGVIQSPRHLIKEKRETATLKCYPIPRHDTVYWYQQGPGQDPQFLISFYEKMQSDKGSIPDRFSAQQFSDYHSELNMSSLELGDSALYFCASSSGLDRDTEAFFGQGTRLTVV.

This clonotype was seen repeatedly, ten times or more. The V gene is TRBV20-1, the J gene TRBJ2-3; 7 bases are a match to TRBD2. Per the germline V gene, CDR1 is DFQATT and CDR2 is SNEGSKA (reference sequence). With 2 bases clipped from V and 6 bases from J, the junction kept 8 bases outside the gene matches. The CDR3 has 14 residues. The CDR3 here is CSARKSGTTDTQYF. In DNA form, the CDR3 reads TGCAGTGCTAGAAAATCCGGGACTACGGATACGCAGTATTTT.

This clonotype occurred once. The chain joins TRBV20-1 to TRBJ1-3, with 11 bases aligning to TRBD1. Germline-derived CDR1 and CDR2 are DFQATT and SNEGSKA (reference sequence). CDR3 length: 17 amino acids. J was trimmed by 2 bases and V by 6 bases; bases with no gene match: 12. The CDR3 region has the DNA TGCAGTGCAACTATGCACCCGGGACAGGGGGCTGGAAACACCATATATTTT. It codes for CSATMHPGQGAGNTIYF.

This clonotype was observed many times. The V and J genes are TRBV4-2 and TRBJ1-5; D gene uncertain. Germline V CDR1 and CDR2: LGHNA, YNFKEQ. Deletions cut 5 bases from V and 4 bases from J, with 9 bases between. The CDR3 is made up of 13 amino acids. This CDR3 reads CASSWGKNQPQHF. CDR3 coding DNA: TGTGCCAGCAGCTGGGGAAAGAATCAGCCCCAGCATTTT.

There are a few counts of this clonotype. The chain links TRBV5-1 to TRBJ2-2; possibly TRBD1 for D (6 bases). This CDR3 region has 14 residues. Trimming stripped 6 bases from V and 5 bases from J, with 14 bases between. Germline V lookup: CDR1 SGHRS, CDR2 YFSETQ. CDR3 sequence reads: CASTPWGQTGELFF. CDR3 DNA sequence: TGCGCCAGCACCCCTTGGGGACAAACCGGGGAGCTGTTTTTT.

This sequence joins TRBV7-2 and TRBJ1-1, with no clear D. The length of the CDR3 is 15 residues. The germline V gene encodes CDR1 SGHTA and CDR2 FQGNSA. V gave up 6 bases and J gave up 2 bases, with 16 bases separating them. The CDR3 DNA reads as TGTGCCAGCAGTCAACGCCCAGGTGGTAACACTGAAGCTTTCTTT. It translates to CASSQRPGGNTEAFF.

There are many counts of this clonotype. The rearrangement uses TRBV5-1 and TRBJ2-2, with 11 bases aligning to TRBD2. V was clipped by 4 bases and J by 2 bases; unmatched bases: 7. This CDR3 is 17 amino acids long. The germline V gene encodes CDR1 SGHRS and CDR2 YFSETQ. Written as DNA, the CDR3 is TGCGCCAGCAGCGGAAGGGGACTAGCGGTAAACACCGGGGAGCTGTTTTTT. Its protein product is CASSGRGLAVNTGELFF.

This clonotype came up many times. The CDR3 DNA sequence: TGTGCCAGCAGTGACTTGGGAATCTCTGGAAACACCATATATTTT. Amino acid sequence: CASSDLGISGNTIYF. The rearrangement links TRBV2 to TRBJ1-3; D is unresolved. V lost 3 bases and J 0 bases, leaving 9 bases between the germline ends. The CDR3 has 15 residues. The germline V gene has CDR1 SNHLY and CDR2 FYNNEI.

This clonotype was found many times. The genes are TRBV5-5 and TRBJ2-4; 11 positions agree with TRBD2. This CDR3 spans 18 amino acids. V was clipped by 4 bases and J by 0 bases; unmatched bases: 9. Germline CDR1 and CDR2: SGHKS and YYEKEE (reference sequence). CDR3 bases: TGTGCCAGCAGCCCCAGACTAGCGGGGACGCTAGCCAAAAACATTCAGTACTTC. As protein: CASSPRLAGTLAKNIQYF.

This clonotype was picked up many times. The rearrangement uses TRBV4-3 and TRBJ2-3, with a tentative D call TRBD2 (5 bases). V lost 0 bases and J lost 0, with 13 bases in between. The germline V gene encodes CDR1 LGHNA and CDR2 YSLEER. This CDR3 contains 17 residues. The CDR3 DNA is TGCGCCAGCAGCCAAGATAGTTCGGGGTTTAGCACAGATACGCAGTATTTT. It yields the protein CASSQDSSGFSTDTQYF.

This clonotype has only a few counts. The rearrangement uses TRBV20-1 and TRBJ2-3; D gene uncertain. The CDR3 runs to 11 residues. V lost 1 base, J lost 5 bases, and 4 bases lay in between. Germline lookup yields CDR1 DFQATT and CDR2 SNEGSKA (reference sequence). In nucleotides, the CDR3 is TGCAGTGCTAGAGGGGTAGATACGCAGTATTTT. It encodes CSARGVDTQYF.

This chain's CDR3 is CASSQDYRGKNEQFF. For the CDR3, the DNA is TGCGCCAGCAGCCAAGATTACCGGGGGAAGAATGAGCAGTTCTTC. This chain uses TRBV4-3 with TRBJ2-1; tentative D call: TRBD2 (6 bases). CDR1 LGHNA and CDR2 YSLEER come from the germline V gene. This CDR3 region has 15 residues. V lost 0 bases to trimming and J lost 7 bases, with 13 bases between them.

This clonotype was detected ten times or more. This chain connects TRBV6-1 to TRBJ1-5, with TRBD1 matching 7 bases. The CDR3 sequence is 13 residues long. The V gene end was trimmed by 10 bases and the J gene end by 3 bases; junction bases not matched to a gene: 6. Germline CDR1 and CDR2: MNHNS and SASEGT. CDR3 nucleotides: TGTGCCATCCCGGGACAGAACAATCAGCCCCAGCATTTT. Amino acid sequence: CAIPGQNNQPQHF.

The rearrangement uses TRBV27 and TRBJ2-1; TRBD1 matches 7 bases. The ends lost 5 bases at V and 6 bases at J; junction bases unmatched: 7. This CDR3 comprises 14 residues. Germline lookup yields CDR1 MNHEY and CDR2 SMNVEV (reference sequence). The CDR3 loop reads CASSPLGQINEQFF. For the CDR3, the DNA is TGTGCCAGCAGTCCCCTGGGACAGATCAATGAGCAGTTCTTC.

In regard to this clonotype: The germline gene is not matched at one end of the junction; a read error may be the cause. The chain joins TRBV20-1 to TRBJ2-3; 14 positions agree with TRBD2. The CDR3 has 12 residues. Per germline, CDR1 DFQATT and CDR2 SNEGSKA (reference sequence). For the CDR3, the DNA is TGCAGTGCTTCACTAGGACTAGCGGGAGGTCGTTTT. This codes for CSASLGLAGGRF.

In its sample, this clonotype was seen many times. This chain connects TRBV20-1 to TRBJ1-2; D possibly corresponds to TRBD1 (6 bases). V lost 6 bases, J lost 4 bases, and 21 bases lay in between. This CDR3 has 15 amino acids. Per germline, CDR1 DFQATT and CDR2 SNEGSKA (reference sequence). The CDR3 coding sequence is TGCAGTGCCAGGGGTCTGACAGGAGGCCCCTATGGCTACACCTTC. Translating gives CSARGLTGGPYGYTF.

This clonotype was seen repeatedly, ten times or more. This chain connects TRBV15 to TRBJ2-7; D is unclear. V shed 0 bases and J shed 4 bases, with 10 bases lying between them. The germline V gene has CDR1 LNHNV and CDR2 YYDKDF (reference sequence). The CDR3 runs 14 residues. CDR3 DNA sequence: TGTGCCACCAGCAGAGATACCCAGGCTTACGAGCAGTACTTC. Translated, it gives CATSRDTQAYEQYF.

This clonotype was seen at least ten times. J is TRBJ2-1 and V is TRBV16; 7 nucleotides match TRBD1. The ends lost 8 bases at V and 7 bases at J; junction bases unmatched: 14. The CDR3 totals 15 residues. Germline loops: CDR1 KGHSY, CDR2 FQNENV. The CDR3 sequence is CASSLPPGQKNEQFF. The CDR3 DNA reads TGTGCCAGCTCTCTACCTCCGGGACAGAAGAATGAGCAGTTCTTC.

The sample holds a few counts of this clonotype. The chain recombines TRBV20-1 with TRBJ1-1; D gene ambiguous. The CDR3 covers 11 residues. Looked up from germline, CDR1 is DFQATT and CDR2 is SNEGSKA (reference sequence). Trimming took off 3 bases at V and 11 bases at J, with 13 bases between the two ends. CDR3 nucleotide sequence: TGCAGTGCTAGTACCGGGCTGAAGGCTTTCTTT. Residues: CSASTGLKAFF.

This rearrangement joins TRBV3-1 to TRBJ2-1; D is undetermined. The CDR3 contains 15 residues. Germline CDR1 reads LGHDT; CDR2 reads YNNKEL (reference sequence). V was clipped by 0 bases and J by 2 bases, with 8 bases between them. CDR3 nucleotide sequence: TGTGCCAGCAGCCAAGACCAGCGTACCTACAATGAGCAGTTCTTC. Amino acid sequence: CASSQDQRTYNEQFF.

The CDR3 nucleotides are TGTGCCAGCTCTTCCAGGCTAGCGGATTACAATGAGCAGTTCTTC. Amino acids: CASSSRLADYNEQFF. V usage is TRBV18 and J usage is TRBJ2-1; 7 bases are shared with TRBD2. Trimming at V came to 6 bases and at J to 4 bases, leaving 9 bases not matched to a gene. Germline V gene data show CDR1 as KGHSH and CDR2 as LQKENI. This CDR3 contains 15 residues.